This passage covers 12 T cell receptor beta chains from one sample sequenced in a study of CD8 T cells in Susac syndrome. Reverse transcription used 0.5 to 1 ug RNA and random hexamers. TCRdb passed the immunoSEQ multiplex PCR reads through MiXCR, listing each CDR3 protein once. The sample carries some 260,000 distinct CDR3 sequences, 80% to 90% recorded once. The sequenced material came from CD8+ T cells from PBMCs. These receptors were obtained from a human donor with multiple sclerosis.

The V call is TRBV29-1, the J call TRBJ2-7; perhaps TRBD2 as D (6 bases). The V gene's germline CDR1 is SQVTM and CDR2 ANQGSEA. V shed 3 bases and J shed 7 bases, with 16 bases lying between them. This CDR3 is 13 amino acids long. CDR3 nucleotides: TGCAGCGTTGAGGGGACTCGAAGGTGGGAGCAGTACTTC. Its translation is CSVEGTRRWEQYF.

In its sample, this clonotype was seen once. The chain carries TRBV19 and TRBJ1-1; D possibly corresponds to TRBD1 (5 bases). The CDR3 runs to 15 residues. Germline CDR1 reads LNHDA; CDR2 reads SQIVND (reference sequence). V was clipped by 8 bases and J by 0 bases, with 16 bases between them. Written as DNA, the CDR3 is TGTGCCAGTTGCCGCTTGGGGGACCTGAACACTGAAGCTTTCTTT. Its protein is CASCRLGDLNTEAFF.

This rearrangement joins TRBV14 to TRBJ2-1; TRBD2 is a possible D gene (5 bases). This CDR3 spans 14 amino acids. The V end lost 8 bases, the J end lost 7 bases, and 18 bases lay between the germline ends. In germline, CDR1 is SGHDN, CDR2 FVKESK. In nucleotides, the CDR3 is TGTGCCAGCGCCGGGAAGGCAGGCAGAAATGAGCAGTTCTTC. The encoded protein is CASAGKAGRNEQFF.

This chain joins TRBV6-7 and TRBJ2-7, with 9 bases lining up with TRBD2. TRBV6-7 is treated as an ORF (open reading frame) with a function not yet certain. This CDR3 comprises 15 residues. Losses at the gene ends were 6 bases for V and 3 bases for J; bases not matched to a gene: 9. For the CDR3, the DNA is TGTGCCAGCAGCCTCTCCGGGACTAGCATCTACGAGCAGTACTTC. Translation gives CASSLSGTSIYEQYF.

The rearrangement links TRBV11-2 to TRBJ1-5, with D hard to call. This CDR3 is built from 13 residues. The germline CDR1 and CDR2 sequences are SGHAT and FQNNGV. V lost 1 base, J lost 4 bases, and 5 bases lay in between. CDR3 nucleotide sequence: TGTGCCAGCAGCTTAGGTCAGAATCAGCCCCAGCATTTT. This encodes CASSLGQNQPQHF.

The chain combines TRBV6-5 with TRBJ2-1; D is undetermined. The CDR3 runs to 15 residues. The V gene lost 0 bases and the J gene lost 6 bases, with 12 bases spanning the gap. From germline, CDR1 is MNHEY and CDR2 SVGAGI. CDR3 amino acids: CASSYSLDGLNEQFF. As DNA, the CDR3 is TGTGCCAGCAGTTACTCTTTAGACGGGCTCAATGAGCAGTTCTTC.

The chain couples TRBV18 to TRBJ2-3; D may match TRBD1 or TRBD2 (5 bases each). CDR3 length: 17 amino acids. V was cut by 6 bases and J by 4 bases, with 23 bases left in between. CDR1 KGHSH and CDR2 LQKENI come from the germline V gene. As DNA, the CDR3 is TGTGCCAGCTCCCCTAACCGGGACGTTATTTTGTCAGATACGCAGTATTTT. Translated: CASSPNRDVILSDTQYF. The entire variable domain, with the rest obtained from reference TRBV18 and TRBJ2-3, is as follows: NAGVMQNPRHLVRRRGQEARLRCSPMKGHSHVYWYRQLPEEGLKFMVYLQKENIIDESGMPKERFSAEFPKEGPSILRIQQVVRGDSAAYFCASSPNRDVILSDTQYFGPGTRLTVL.

This clonotype was seen only once. This sequence joins TRBV19 and TRBJ2-5, with D unclear. V lost 2 bases to trimming and J lost 4 bases, with 14 bases between them. Germline V lookup: CDR1 LNHDA, CDR2 SQIVND (reference sequence). The CDR3 is 15 amino acids. This chain's CDR3 is CASSIPGSPRETQYF. CDR3 coding DNA: TGTGCCAGTAGTATACCCGGCTCCCCGAGAGAGACCCAGTACTTC.

This rearrangement joins TRBV7-9 to TRBJ2-7, with TRBD1 matching 9 bases. V was clipped by 4 bases and J by 5 bases; unmatched bases: 3. The CDR3 loop spans 13 amino acids. Looked up from germline, CDR1 is SEHNR and CDR2 is FQNEAQ (reference sequence). CDR3 in amino acids: CASSWDRENEQYF. In DNA form, the CDR3 reads TGTGCCAGCAGCTGGGACAGGGAGAACGAGCAGTACTTC.

The chain is built from TRBV5-4 and TRBJ2-3; TRBD2 matches at 7 bases. Germline V gives CDR1 SGHNT, CDR2 YYREEE (reference sequence). This CDR3 has 16 residues. The trim removed 1 base at V and 3 bases at J, leaving 8 bases unmatched. The CDR3 here is CASSLRREKGTDTQYF. The DNA of the CDR3 is TGTGCCAGCAGCTTGCGGCGGGAGAAGGGAACAGATACGCAGTATTTT. Looking up the rest from reference TRBV5-4 and TRBJ2-3 gives the full variable domain: ETGVTQSPTHLIKTRGQQVTLRCSSQSGHNTVSWYQQALGQGPQFIFQYYREEENGRGNFPPRFSGLQFPNYSSELNVNALELDDSALYLCASSLRREKGTDTQYFGPGTRLTVL.

J is TRBJ2-3 and V is TRBV7-2, with 10 nucleotides matching TRBD2. Trimming cost V 4 bases and J 4 bases; bases outside gene matches: 5. Germline V gene data show CDR1 as SGHTA and CDR2 as FQGNSA. The length of the CDR3 is 15 residues. CDR3 coding DNA: TGTGCCAGCAGCTCGACTAGCGGGTTGGCAGATACGCAGTATTTT. As protein: CASSSTSGLADTQYF.

V gene TRBV29-1 combines with J gene TRBJ2-1; D gene unclear. The germline gives CDR1 SQVTM, CDR2 ANQGSEA. This CDR3 spans 13 amino acids. Trimming stripped 3 bases from V and 6 bases from J, with 12 bases between. CDR3 DNA: TGCAGCGTTGAGTGGCTCCACCTCAATGAGCAGTTCTTC. This translates into CSVEWLHLNEQFF.